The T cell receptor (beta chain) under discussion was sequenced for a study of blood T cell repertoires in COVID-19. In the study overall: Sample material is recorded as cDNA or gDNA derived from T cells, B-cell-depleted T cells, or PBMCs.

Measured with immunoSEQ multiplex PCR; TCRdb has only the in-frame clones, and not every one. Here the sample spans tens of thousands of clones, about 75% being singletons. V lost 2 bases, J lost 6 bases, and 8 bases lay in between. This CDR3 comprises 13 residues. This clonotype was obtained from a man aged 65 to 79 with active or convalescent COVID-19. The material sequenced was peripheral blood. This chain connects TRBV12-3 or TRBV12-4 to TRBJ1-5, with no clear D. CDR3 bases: TGTGCCAGCAGTTTAACCCTAGGTCAGCCCCAGCATTTT. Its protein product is CASSLTLGQPQHF.